These 29 T cell receptor beta chains originate from one sample sequenced in a study of T cell responses to AZD1222 COVID-19 vaccine. The protocol was immunoSEQ multiplex PCR, while the TCRdb copy is restricted to in-frame clones and leaves out a portion. The table has 80,000 or so clones, over 65% seen once. The sample consisted of peripheral blood, taken 28 days after the second dose of the MenACWY control vaccine. These receptors all come from an adult who received the MenACWY meningococcal vaccine as a control.

The gene calls are TRBV2 and TRBJ1-2; D may be TRBD1 (6 bases). CDR3 length equals 14 residues. Germline CDR1 is SNHLY and CDR2 is FYNNEI. Trimming pared 2 bases from V and 7 bases from J, leaving 14 bases between. The CDR3 region is CASSEIGGARGYTF. In DNA form, the CDR3 reads TGTGCCAGCAGTGAAATTGGGGGGGCTCGTGGCTACACCTTC. The full variable domain, rest sourced from reference TRBV2 and TRBJ1-2, is EPEVTQTPSHQVTQMGQEVILRCVPISNHLYFYWYRQILGQKVEFLVSFYNNEISEKSEIFDDQFSVERPDGSNFTLKIRSTKLEDSAMYFCASSEIGGARGYTFGSGTRLTVV.

The chain combines TRBV7-3 with TRBJ2-1, with 16 nucleotides matching TRBD2. The germline V gene encodes CDR1 SGHTA and CDR2 FQGTGA. Trimming removed 4 bases from V and 5 bases from J; junction bases left unmatched: 2. The CDR3 totals 16 residues. This chain's CDR3 is CASSSGTSGRDNEQFF. The CDR3 nucleotides read TGTGCCAGCAGCTCAGGGACTAGCGGGAGGGACAATGAGCAGTTCTTC.

A single count supports this clone. This rearrangement joins TRBV18 to TRBJ1-2; 7 nucleotides align to TRBD1. After removal of 4 bases from V and 4 bases from J, the junction contained 6 bases not matched to a gene. CDR3 length equals 14 residues. Germline loops: CDR1 KGHSH, CDR2 LQKENI. Here the CDR3 DNA reads TGTGCCAGCTCACTCGAACAGGGGTTCTATGGCTACACCTTC. Amino acid sequence: CASSLEQGFYGYTF.

The V call is TRBV15, the J call TRBJ1-2; D remains ambiguous. Germline V gene lookup returns CDR1 LNHNV and CDR2 YYDKDF (reference sequence). This CDR3 contains 14 residues. V lost 5 bases and J lost 8, with 18 bases in between. The CDR3 region has the DNA TGTGCCACCAGCCCCCCGGGTATAACGAAGGGCTACACCTTC. Protein: CATSPPGITKGYTF.

The J gene is TRBJ2-7, the V gene TRBV5-1, with TRBD1 as a possible D gene (5 bases). The length of the CDR3 is 13 residues. V was clipped by 4 bases and J by 6 bases, with 14 bases between them. Germline-derived CDR1 and CDR2 are SGHRS and YFSETQ. For the CDR3, the DNA is TGCGCCAGCAGCCAAGACAGAAGAGGCGAGCAGTACTTC. Protein: CASSQDRRGEQYF.

This clone was observed a few times. The rearrangement links TRBV6-2 or TRBV6-3 to TRBJ2-7; a possible D gene is TRBD1 (5 bases). Germline lookup yields CDR1 MNHEY and CDR2 SVGEGT. This CDR3 contains 15 residues. Trimming shortened V by 2 bases and J by 2 bases, and 13 bases separated the two germline ends. CDR3 sequence (DNA): TGTGCCAGCAGTTACGGGGCAACAAGTACCTACGAGCAGTACTTC. It translates to CASSYGATSTYEQYF.

Only one count was recorded for this clone. The chain uses TRBV7-2 and TRBJ1-1; no clear D. The CDR3 runs 15 residues. The germline V and J ends were trimmed by 1 base and 1 base, with 10 bases remaining between them. Germline V gene data show CDR1 as SGHTA and CDR2 as FQGNSA. In nucleotides, the CDR3 is TGTGCCAGCAGCTTAGAGATCGGGTCGAACACTGAAGCTTTCTTT. Encoded protein: CASSLEIGSNTEAFF.

The V call is TRBV5-1, the J call TRBJ2-5, with TRBD1 identical over 8 bases. CDR1 and CDR2 from the germline V gene are SGHRS and YFSETQ. This CDR3 comprises 15 residues. With 6 bases clipped from V and 5 bases from J, the junction kept 12 bases outside the gene matches. The CDR3 bases are TGCGCCAGCAACCCAGGACAGGGTTTGACGGAGACCCAGTACTTC. It is translated as CASNPGQGLTETQYF. Filled out from reference TRBV5-1 and TRBJ2-5, the complete variable domain reads KAGVTQTPRYLIKTRGQQVTLSCSPISGHRSVSWYQQTPGQGLQFLFEYFSETQRNKGNFPGRFSGRQFSNSRSEMNVSTLELGDSALYLCASNPGQGLTETQYFGPGTRLLVL.

This chain uses TRBV6-2 or TRBV6-3 with TRBJ2-7, with 9 bases matching TRBD1. Germline-derived CDR1 and CDR2 are MNHEY and SVGEGT. The CDR3 runs to 16 residues. Trimming removed 2 bases from V and 3 bases from J; junction bases left unmatched: 8. DNA of the CDR3: TGTGCCAGCAGTTACCCACCGGGACAGGGTTTCTACGAGCAGTACTTC. Translation: CASSYPPGQGFYEQYF.

The chain is built from TRBV9 and TRBJ2-3, with D perhaps TRBD1 (5 bases). Trimming cost V 1 base and J 6 bases, with 9 bases left between them. CDR1 is SGDLS and CDR2 is YYNGEE in the germline V gene. CDR3 length equals 13 residues. The CDR3 DNA follows: TGTGCCAGCAGCGTATGGTCAGGGGATACGCAGTATTTT. It encodes CASSVWSGDTQYF.

The rearrangement joins TRBV27 to TRBJ2-1; D is unresolved. V was shortened by 8 bases and J by 1 base, with 6 bases between the two germline ends. Germline-derived CDR1 and CDR2 are MNHEY and SMNVEV (reference sequence). This CDR3 spans 12 amino acids. CDR3 protein: CASFSSYNEQFF. Written as DNA, the CDR3 is TGTGCCAGCTTCAGTTCCTACAATGAGCAGTTCTTC.

CDR3 sequence: CASSLARRGVNTEAFF. The CDR3 DNA sequence: TGTGCCAGCAGCTTAGCGAGGAGGGGAGTAAATACTGAAGCTTTCTTT. The J gene is TRBJ1-1, the V gene TRBV7-8; weak D call: TRBD1 (5 bases). Germline-derived CDR1 and CDR2 are SGHVS and FQNEAQ. V was shortened by 0 bases and J by 5 bases, with 16 bases between the two germline ends. The CDR3 consists of 16 residues.

J is TRBJ2-5 and V is TRBV15; the match to TRBD1 covers 7 bases. The CDR3 extends over 14 amino acids. V lost 9 bases and J lost 1; bases outside the gene matches: 8. Germline values: CDR1 LNHNV, CDR2 YYDKDF (reference sequence). CDR3 in amino acids: CATTRRGLQETQYF. The CDR3 DNA reads TGTGCCACTACTAGAAGGGGGCTCCAAGAGACCCAGTACTTC.

The rearrangement joins TRBV9 to TRBJ2-3; D unclear. The V and J ends lost 3 bases and 8 bases respectively, with 13 bases between them. The CDR3 sequence is 13 residues long. Germline V CDR1 and CDR2: SGDLS, YYNGEE. The CDR3 here is CASSALDPGTQYF. Here the CDR3 DNA reads TGTGCCAGCAGCGCCCTCGACCCCGGTACGCAGTATTTT. The full variable domain, in which reference TRBV9 and TRBJ2-3 provide the parts outside the CDR3, is DSGVTQTPKHLITATGQRVTLRCSPRSGDLSVYWYQQSLDQGLQFLIQYYNGEERAKGNILERFSAQQFPDLHSELNLSSLELGDSALYFCASSALDPGTQYFGPGTRLTVL.

The chain couples TRBV7-2 to TRBJ1-5, with D uncertain. The CDR3 covers 15 residues. V was shortened by 1 base and J by 2 bases, with 9 bases between the two germline ends. CDR1 is SGHTA and CDR2 is FQGNSA in the germline V gene. Written as DNA, the CDR3 is TGTGCCAGCAGCTTAGATGCAGGAGGCAATCAGCCCCAGCATTTT. This encodes CASSLDAGGNQPQHF. Drawing the rest from reference TRBV7-2 and TRBJ1-5, the complete variable domain is GAGVSQSPSNKVTEKGKDVELRCDPISGHTALYWYRQSLGQGLEFLIYFQGNSAPDKSGLPSDRFSAERTGGSVSTLTIQRTQQEDSAVYLCASSLDAGGNQPQHFGDGTRLSIL.

The rearrangement links TRBV28 to TRBJ2-1; D is unresolved. The length of the CDR3 is 12 residues. Trimming removed 5 bases from V and 8 bases from J, with 10 bases in between. CDR1 is MDHEN and CDR2 is SYDVKM in the germline V gene. CDR3 nucleotides: TGTGCCAGCAGTCCACGGACGGATGAGCAGTTCTTC. It specifies CASSPRTDEQFF.

This chain's CDR3 is CAWSVFVGPSGNTIYF. CDR3 bases: TGTGCCTGGAGTGTATTCGTGGGCCCCTCTGGAAACACCATATATTTT. This rearrangement joins TRBV30 to TRBJ1-3; D remains unclear. Germline V gene data show CDR1 as GTSNPN and CDR2 as SVGIG (reference sequence). The CDR3 is 16 residues long. The germline V and J ends were trimmed by 0 bases and 0 bases, with 12 bases remaining between them. Full variable domain (rest looked up from reference TRBV30 and TRBJ1-3): SQTIHQWPATLVQPVGSPLSLECTVEGTSNPNLYWYRQAAGRGLQLLFYSVGIGQISSEVPQNLSASRPQDRQFILSSKKLLLSDSGFYLCAWSVFVGPSGNTIYFGEGSWLTVV.

CDR3 protein: CASSPSSSSYEQYF. In DNA form, the CDR3 reads TGTGCCAGCTCACCGAGCTCCAGCTCCTACGAGCAGTACTTC. The rearrangement joins TRBV18 to TRBJ2-7; D not certain. The V gene's germline CDR1 is KGHSH and CDR2 LQKENI. The CDR3 has 14 residues. V shed 3 bases and J shed 0 bases, with 9 bases lying between them.

The V and J genes are TRBV2 and TRBJ1-3, with D possibly matching TRBD1 (6 bases). V was shortened by 8 bases and J by 4 bases, with 9 bases between the two germline ends. In germline, CDR1 is SNHLY, CDR2 FYNNEI. CDR3 length: 12 amino acids. This chain's CDR3 is CASAGAGNTIYF. In nucleotides, the CDR3 is TGTGCCAGCGCGGGGGCCGGAAACACCATATATTTT.

This rearrangement joins TRBV7-2 to TRBJ2-1, with 7 bases aligning to TRBD2. This CDR3 has 16 amino acids. Trimming removed 0 bases from V and 4 bases from J; junction bases left unmatched: 6. Germline lookup yields CDR1 SGHTA and CDR2 FQGNSA. CDR3 coding DNA: TGTGCCAGCAGCTTAGCTCTGGCGCGGGGGTACAATGAGCAGTTCTTC. Its translation is CASSLALARGYNEQFF. Supplemented by reference TRBV7-2 and TRBJ2-1, the full variable domain reads GAGVSQSPSNKVTEKGKDVELRCDPISGHTALYWYRQSLGQGLEFLIYFQGNSAPDKSGLPSDRFSAERTGGSVSTLTIQRTQQEDSAVYLCASSLALARGYNEQFFGPGTRLTVL.

This chain connects TRBV6-5 to TRBJ1-2; no reliable D call. The V gene's germline CDR1 is MNHEY and CDR2 SVGAGI. V dropped 4 bases and J dropped 3 bases, with 9 bases sitting between them. The CDR3 extends over 13 amino acids. This CDR3 reads CASSSGMHYGYTF. DNA of the CDR3: TGTGCCAGCAGTTCCGGAATGCACTATGGCTACACCTTC.

This chain joins TRBV2 and TRBJ2-7; 9 positions agree with TRBD1. This CDR3 has 15 amino acids. Germline V gene data show CDR1 as SNHLY and CDR2 as FYNNEI. The junction had 7 bases not matched to a gene; V was cut back by 6 bases and J by 1 base. The CDR3: CASRGTGQVSYEQYF. In DNA, the CDR3 is TGTGCCAGCAGGGGGACAGGGCAGGTATCCTACGAGCAGTACTTC.

The chain uses TRBV28 and TRBJ1-1; no definite D call. The germline V gene has CDR1 MDHEN and CDR2 SYDVKM. This CDR3 region has 15 residues. The ends were cut back, 3 bases at V and 2 bases at J, with 13 bases in the middle. The CDR3 region is CASSFARQANTEAFF. The CDR3 region has the DNA TGTGCCAGCAGTTTTGCCCGCCAGGCAAACACTGAAGCTTTCTTT.

The V and J genes are TRBV9 and TRBJ1-1; the D is unclear. There are 13 residues in the CDR3. Trimming removed 4 bases from V and 6 bases from J, with 13 bases in between. Germline values: CDR1 SGDLS, CDR2 YYNGEE. The CDR3 loop reads CASSLRPGAEAFF. The CDR3 nucleotides read TGTGCCAGCAGCCTCCGACCCGGAGCTGAAGCTTTCTTT.

This clone was found many times. V usage is TRBV2 and J usage is TRBJ1-2, with a tentative D call TRBD1 (6 bases). The CDR3 length is 15 residues. CDR1 and CDR2 (germline): SNHLY, FYNNEI. V was shortened by 0 bases and J by 4 bases, with 12 bases between the two germline ends. The CDR3 protein is CASSEARGPVYGYTF. The CDR3 coding sequence is TGTGCCAGCAGTGAAGCGCGGGGGCCAGTCTATGGCTACACCTTC.

Regarding this clone: This CDR3 is also generated by other DNA sequences in the sample. The V and J genes are TRBV7-2 and TRBJ1-2; 9 nucleotides align to TRBD1. The germline V gene encodes CDR1 SGHTA and CDR2 FQGNSA. The CDR3 length is 13 residues. The V segment lost 3 bases and the J segment 8 bases; nucleotides outside the gene matches: 4. Here the CDR3 DNA reads TGTGCCAGCAGCTTTGGACAGGGGAGGGGCTACACCTTC. It translates to CASSFGQGRGYTF.

The chain couples TRBV19 to TRBJ1-5, with D maybe TRBD1 (5 bases). In germline, CDR1 is LNHDA, CDR2 SQIVND (reference sequence). CDR3 length: 15 residues. V lost 5 bases, J lost 4 bases, and 15 bases lay in between. The CDR3 DNA reads as TGTGCCAGTAGTCCGACACGACAGTTGAATCAGCCCCAGCATTTT. This gives the protein CASSPTRQLNQPQHF.

In its sample, this clone was seen once. The chain links TRBV2 to TRBJ2-7; D remains ambiguous. The CDR3 is made up of 13 amino acids. V was clipped by 4 bases and J by 9 bases, with 16 bases between them. Germline assignment: CDR1 SNHLY and CDR2 FYNNEI. The CDR3 sequence: CASSVAQERVQYF. The CDR3 DNA follows: TGTGCCAGCAGTGTGGCGCAGGAAAGGGTGCAGTACTTC.

The table lists this clone with a count of one. The chain combines TRBV20-1 with TRBJ2-5; TRBD2 is a possible D gene (5 bases). Germline V lookup: CDR1 DFQATT, CDR2 SNEGSKA (reference sequence). The CDR3 covers 11 residues. Trimming removed 1 base from V and 6 bases from J, with 6 bases in between. The DNA of the CDR3 is TGCAGTGCTAGAGCGGGAAAGACCCAGTACTTC. It specifies CSARAGKTQYF.